What follows are 15 T cell receptor beta chains derived from one specimen sequenced in a study of identical twins listed by TCRdb under 2016. Library preparation used 5' RACE. The run used an Illumina HiSeq 2000. The raw public data were reprocessed by TCRdb itself: fastp quality trimming at Q25, MiXCR clonotype calling, in-frame beta chains only. Rows with a matching CDR3 protein are joined into one entry that keeps the most common DNA and genes. Present in this sample are hundreds of thousands of distinct CDR3 sequences, roughly 24% of which were seen just once. Clones ranked in the top ten supply about 3% of the sample. These data were also filed under a second study, of T cells expressing NK-cell markers.

Sequencing was performed on CD4+ T cells sorted from blood. These receptors all stem from a woman between 18 and 29 years old in good health.

The chain recombines TRBV20-1 with TRBJ2-3; 10 nucleotides match TRBD2. V lost 6 bases, J lost 8 bases, and 8 bases stayed unmatched. Germline CDR1 reads DFQATT; CDR2 reads SNEGSKA (reference sequence). CDR3 length equals 13 residues. The CDR3: CSAPGLASTTQYF. DNA of the CDR3: TGCAGTGCCCCGGGACTAGCGTCAACTACGCAGTATTTT.

In this sample, this clonotype turned up many times. This chain uses TRBV20-1 with TRBJ1-2; D is unresolved. V lost 6 bases, J lost 0 bases, and 23 bases lay in between. Germline V gives CDR1 DFQATT, CDR2 SNEGSKA (reference sequence). The CDR3 covers 17 residues. CDR3 residues: CSAPPQLTQWANYGYTF. The CDR3 coding sequence is TGCAGTGCCCCCCCACAGTTAACACAATGGGCTAACTATGGCTACACCTTC.

CDR3 nucleotides: TGTGCCACCGCCTCGGGCACAGATACGCAGTATTTT. Protein product: CATASGTDTQYF. V gene TRBV24-1 combines with J gene TRBJ2-3; D is uncertain. The CDR3 runs 12 residues. Germline CDR1 and CDR2: KGHDR and SFDVKD. V was trimmed by 9 bases and J by 1 base, leaving 7 bases between them.

The rearrangement uses TRBV10-3 and TRBJ2-2, with no clear D. Germline values: CDR1 ENHRY, CDR2 SYGVKD. With 4 bases removed from V and 4 bases from J, the gap between germline ends came to 13 bases. This CDR3 comprises 15 residues. The CDR3 loop reads CAISGAQAPTGELFF. The CDR3 DNA follows: TGTGCCATCAGTGGGGCCCAGGCCCCCACCGGGGAGCTGTTTTTT.

The rearrangement uses TRBV5-1 and TRBJ2-3, with D tentatively TRBD2 (6 bases). V lost 4 bases and J 1 base, leaving 10 bases between the germline ends. Germline loops: CDR1 SGHRS, CDR2 YFSETQ. The CDR3 contains 14 residues. The CDR3 DNA is TGCGCCAGCAGCGTGGGACTCCGCACAGATACGCAGTATTTT. It codes for CASSVGLRTDTQYF.

The rearrangement uses TRBV7-8 and TRBJ1-2; weak D call: TRBD1 (6 bases). Trimming removed 4 bases at V and 4 bases at J, with 16 bases between. There are 15 residues in the CDR3. Germline values: CDR1 SGHVS, CDR2 FQNEAQ. The CDR3 region is CASSYTGTSGYGYTF. The CDR3 DNA sequence: TGTGCCAGCAGCTATACAGGGACTTCGGGCTATGGCTACACCTTC.

This clonotype has just a few counts. The V and J genes are TRBV7-9 and TRBJ2-1; 8 bases fit TRBD2. Trimming at V came to 1 base and at J to 4 bases, leaving 9 bases not matched to a gene. The CDR3 runs 17 residues. The V gene's germline CDR1 is SEHNR and CDR2 FQNEAQ (reference sequence). The CDR3 reads CASSLEAIGTRYNEQFF. CDR3 nucleotide sequence: TGTGCCAGCAGCTTAGAGGCCATCGGGACTAGGTACAATGAGCAGTTCTTC. The full variable domain, with the rest looked up from reference TRBV7-9 and TRBJ2-1, is DTGVSQNPRHKITKRGQNVTFRCDPISEHNRLYWYRQTLGQGPEFLTYFQNEAQLEKSRLLSDRFSAERPKGSFSTLEIQRTEQGDSAMYLCASSLEAIGTRYNEQFFGPGTRLTVL.

CDR3 nucleotides: TGCAGTGCTGGGGTAGGGACCTTACAAGAGACCCAGTACTTC. It yields the protein CSAGVGTLQETQYF. The chain has TRBV20-1 and TRBJ2-5; D possibly uses TRBD1 or TRBD2 (5 bases each). CDR1 and CDR2 (germline): DFQATT, SNEGSKA (reference sequence). V gave up 5 bases and J gave up 2 bases, with 15 bases separating them. The CDR3 contains 14 residues.

The sample holds a few counts of this clonotype. The chain couples TRBV6-1 to TRBJ1-6; D gene uncertain. CDR1 and CDR2 (germline): MNHNS, SASEGT. Trimming stripped 6 bases from V and 9 bases from J, with 12 bases between. This CDR3 is built from 13 residues. Here the CDR3 reads CASRWTDGSPLHF. CDR3 nucleotide sequence: TGTGCCAGCAGGTGGACGGATGGTTCACCCCTCCACTTT.

This sequence joins TRBV7-8 and TRBJ2-6; perhaps TRBD1 as D (5 bases). Trimming shortened V by 5 bases and J by 0 bases, and 14 bases separated the two germline ends. This CDR3 contains 17 residues. Looked up from germline, CDR1 is SGHVS and CDR2 is FQNEAQ. CDR3 amino acids: CASSPRGLHSGANVLTF. CDR3 DNA sequence: TGTGCCAGCAGCCCAAGGGGCTTACACTCTGGGGCCAACGTCCTGACTTTC.

V and J are TRBV11-2 and TRBJ2-2; 9 bases are a match to TRBD2. V trimming: 6 bases; J trimming: 5 bases; junction bases outside the gene matches: 7. The CDR3 has 15 amino acids. The germline V gene encodes CDR1 SGHAT and CDR2 FQNNGV. CDR3 sequence (DNA): TGTGCCAGCAGTCTTAGCGGGAGCCTAACCGGGGAGCTGTTTTTT. Encoded protein: CASSLSGSLTGELFF.

V usage is TRBV24-1 and J usage is TRBJ1-5, with 11 bases lining up with TRBD1. The V segment lost 1 base and the J segment 2 bases; nucleotides outside the gene matches: 15. The CDR3 covers 21 residues. Per the germline V gene, CDR1 is KGHDR and CDR2 is SFDVKD. Here the CDR3 reads CATSDFPLRDRGYSGNQPQHF. CDR3 nucleotide sequence: TGTGCCACCAGTGATTTTCCCCTTAGGGACAGGGGGTACTCGGGCAATCAGCCCCAGCATTTT.

The V and J genes are TRBV6-2 or TRBV6-3 and TRBJ2-7, with D perhaps matching TRBD1 or TRBD2 (5 bases each). Germline assignment: CDR1 MNHEY and CDR2 SVGEGT. Trimming removed 2 bases at V and 0 bases at J, with 11 bases between. This CDR3 comprises 15 residues. CDR3 sequence (DNA): TGTGCCAGCAGTTACCCGCCAGGGAGCTCCTACGAGCAGTACTTC. Amino acids: CASSYPPGSSYEQYF.

This clonotype has a single count. The rearrangement uses TRBV7-2 and TRBJ2-3; D unresolved. This CDR3 has 16 amino acids. Germline CDR1 reads SGHTA; CDR2 reads FQGNSA. The V end lost 5 bases, the J end lost 2 bases, and 17 bases lay between the germline ends. The CDR3 reads CASSPWADTYTDTQYF. The CDR3, as DNA: TGTGCCAGCAGCCCGTGGGCCGACACCTACACAGATACGCAGTATTTT.

This clonotype was recorded a few times. The chain joins TRBV15 to TRBJ2-5; D is unclear. Germline CDR1 reads LNHNV; CDR2 reads YYDKDF (reference sequence). The CDR3 sequence is 15 residues long. The germline V and J ends were trimmed by 0 bases and 4 bases, with 12 bases remaining between them. The CDR3 DNA reads TGTGCCACCAGCAGAGATCGGCCTAATGGAGAGACCCAGTACTTC. Translated: CATSRDRPNGETQYF.